This note documents a single T cell receptor beta chain sequence. Its antigen is not known. The data stem from a study of cytomegalovirus exposure and HLA in healthy donors. Background on the study: The 120 validation repertoires matched the approximately 700 first-cohort repertoires in platform, a later analysis reported.

Sequencing was performed with immunoSEQ multiplex PCR; in TCRdb, only in-frame clones are kept and a portion is missing. Of about 130,000 clones listed, 89% are singletons. The donors were part of the approximately 120-subject validation cohort, which stood apart from the roughly 670-subject first cohort. CDR3 length: 16 amino acids. The germline V gene has CDR1 KGHSH and CDR2 LQKENI. J was trimmed by 7 bases and V by 0 bases; bases with no gene match: 8. Study-level findings and limits: Most TCR sequences proved rare, with some public TCRs found in many donors. Cytomegalovirus status was reportedly diagnosed by the classifier with high specificity and sensitivity.

The sequence came from a woman in her late teens or twenties in good health and CMV-seronegative. The chain has TRBV18 and TRBJ2-2, with 7 bases fitting TRBD1. Material for sequencing was PBMCs. Here the CDR3 DNA reads TGTGCCAGCTCACCACCTAGTACAGGGGCGCTCGGGGAGCTGTTTTTT. Translation: CASSPPSTGALGELFF.